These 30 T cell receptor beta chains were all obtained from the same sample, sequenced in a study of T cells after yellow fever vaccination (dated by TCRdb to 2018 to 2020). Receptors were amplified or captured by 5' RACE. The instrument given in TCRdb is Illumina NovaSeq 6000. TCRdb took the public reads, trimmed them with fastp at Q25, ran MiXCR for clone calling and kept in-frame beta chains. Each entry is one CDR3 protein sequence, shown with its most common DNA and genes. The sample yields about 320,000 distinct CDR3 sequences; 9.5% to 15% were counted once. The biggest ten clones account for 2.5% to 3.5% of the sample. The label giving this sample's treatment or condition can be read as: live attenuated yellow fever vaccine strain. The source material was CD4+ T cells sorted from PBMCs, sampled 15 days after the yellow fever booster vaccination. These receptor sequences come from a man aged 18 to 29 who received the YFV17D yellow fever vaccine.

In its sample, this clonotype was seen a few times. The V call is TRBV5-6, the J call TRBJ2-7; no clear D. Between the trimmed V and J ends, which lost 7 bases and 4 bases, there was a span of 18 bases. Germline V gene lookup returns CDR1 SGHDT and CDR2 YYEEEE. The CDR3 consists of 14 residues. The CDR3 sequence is CASGLVGNHYEQYF. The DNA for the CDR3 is TGTGCCAGCGGATTGGTAGGGAACCATTACGAGCAGTACTTC.

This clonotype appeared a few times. The CDR3 DNA follows: TGTGCCAGCGTCCTGGACAGGGGTCGCGGCTACACCTTC. This codes for CASVLDRGRGYTF. The chain recombines TRBV6-2 or TRBV6-3 with TRBJ1-2; 9 nucleotides match TRBD1. Germline lookup yields CDR1 MNHEY and CDR2 SVGEGT. The V gene end was trimmed by 8 bases and the J gene end by 8 bases; junction bases not matched to a gene: 9. The CDR3 loop spans 13 amino acids.

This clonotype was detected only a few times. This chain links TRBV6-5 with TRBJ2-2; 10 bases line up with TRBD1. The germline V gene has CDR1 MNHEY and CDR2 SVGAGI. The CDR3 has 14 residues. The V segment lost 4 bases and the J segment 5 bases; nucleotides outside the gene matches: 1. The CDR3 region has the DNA TGTGCCAGCAGTTGGACAGGGGGGACCGGGGAGCTGTTTTTT. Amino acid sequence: CASSWTGGTGELFF.

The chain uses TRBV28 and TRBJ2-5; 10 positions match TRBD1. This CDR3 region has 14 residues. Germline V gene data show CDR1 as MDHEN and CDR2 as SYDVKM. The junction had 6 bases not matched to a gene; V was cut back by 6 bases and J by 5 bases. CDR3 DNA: TGTGCCAGCAGCCGTGGGACAGGGGCTGAGACCCAGTACTTC. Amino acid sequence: CASSRGTGAETQYF.

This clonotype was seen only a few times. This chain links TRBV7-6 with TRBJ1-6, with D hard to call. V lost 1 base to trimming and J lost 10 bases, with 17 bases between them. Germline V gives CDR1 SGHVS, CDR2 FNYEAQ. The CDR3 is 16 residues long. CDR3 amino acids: CASSLERAGSWSPLHF. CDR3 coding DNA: TGTGCCAGCAGCTTAGAGCGGGCCGGGTCTTGGTCACCCCTCCACTTT.

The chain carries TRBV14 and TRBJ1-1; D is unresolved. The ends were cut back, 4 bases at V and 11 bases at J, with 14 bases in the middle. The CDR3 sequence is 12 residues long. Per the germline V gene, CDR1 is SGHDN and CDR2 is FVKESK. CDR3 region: CASSLGPMGAFF. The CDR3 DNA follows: TGTGCCAGCAGCCTAGGGCCCATGGGGGCTTTCTTT.

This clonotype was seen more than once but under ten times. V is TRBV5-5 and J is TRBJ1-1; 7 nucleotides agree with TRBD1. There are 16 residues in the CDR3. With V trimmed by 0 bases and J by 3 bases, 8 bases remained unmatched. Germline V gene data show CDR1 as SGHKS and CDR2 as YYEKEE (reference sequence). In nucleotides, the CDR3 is TGTGCCAGCAGCTTGGAGCCGACAGGGAGGGACACTGAAGCTTTCTTT. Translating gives CASSLEPTGRDTEAFF.

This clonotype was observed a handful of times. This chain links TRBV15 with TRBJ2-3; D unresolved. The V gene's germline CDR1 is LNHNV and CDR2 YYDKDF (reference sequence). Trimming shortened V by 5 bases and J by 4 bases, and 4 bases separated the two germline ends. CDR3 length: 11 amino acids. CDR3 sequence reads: CATSLADTQYF. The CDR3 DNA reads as TGTGCCACCAGCTTGGCAGATACGCAGTATTTT.

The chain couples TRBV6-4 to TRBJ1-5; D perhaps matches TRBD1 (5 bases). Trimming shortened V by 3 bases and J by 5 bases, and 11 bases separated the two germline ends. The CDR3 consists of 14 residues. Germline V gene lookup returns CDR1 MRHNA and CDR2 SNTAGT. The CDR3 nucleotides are TGTGCCAGCAGTGAACGGGACGGCCATCAGCCCCAGCATTTT. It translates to CASSERDGHQPQHF.

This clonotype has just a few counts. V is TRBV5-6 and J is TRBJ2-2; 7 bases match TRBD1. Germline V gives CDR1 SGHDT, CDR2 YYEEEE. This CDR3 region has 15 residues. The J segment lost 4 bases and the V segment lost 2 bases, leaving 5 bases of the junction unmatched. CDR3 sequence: CASSLFSGGTGELFF. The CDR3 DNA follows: TGTGCCAGCAGCTTATTCTCAGGGGGCACCGGGGAGCTGTTTTTT.

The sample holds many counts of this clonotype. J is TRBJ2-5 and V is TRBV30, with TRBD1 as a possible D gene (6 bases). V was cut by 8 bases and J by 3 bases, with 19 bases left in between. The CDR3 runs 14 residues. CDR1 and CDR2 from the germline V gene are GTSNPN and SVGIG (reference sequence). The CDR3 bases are TGTGCCGGGGAACCGCCATCAGGGGAAGAGACCCAGTACTTC. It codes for CAGEPPSGEETQYF.

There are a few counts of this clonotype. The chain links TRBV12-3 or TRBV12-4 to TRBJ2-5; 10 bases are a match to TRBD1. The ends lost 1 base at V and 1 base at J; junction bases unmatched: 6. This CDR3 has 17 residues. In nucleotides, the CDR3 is TGTGCCAGCAGTTTAGGGGGACAGGGGCCGGTCCAAGAGACCCAGTACTTC. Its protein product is CASSLGGQGPVQETQYF.

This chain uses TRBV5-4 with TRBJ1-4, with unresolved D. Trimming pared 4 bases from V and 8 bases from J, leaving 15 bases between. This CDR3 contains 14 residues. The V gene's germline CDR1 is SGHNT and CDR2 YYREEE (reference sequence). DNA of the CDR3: TGTGCCAGCAGCCCCGGACCCCTAGACGAAAAACTGTTTTTT. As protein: CASSPGPLDEKLFF.

CDR3 DNA: TGTGCCAGCAGCTTACAAGGGGGGTTAAACTCACCCCTCCACTTT. Translation gives CASSLQGGLNSPLHF. The J gene is TRBJ1-6, the V gene TRBV7-2; D is possibly TRBD1 (6 bases). Germline-derived CDR1 and CDR2 are SGHTA and FQGNSA. CDR3 length: 15 amino acids. The germline V and J ends were trimmed by 2 bases and 10 bases, with 15 bases remaining between them.

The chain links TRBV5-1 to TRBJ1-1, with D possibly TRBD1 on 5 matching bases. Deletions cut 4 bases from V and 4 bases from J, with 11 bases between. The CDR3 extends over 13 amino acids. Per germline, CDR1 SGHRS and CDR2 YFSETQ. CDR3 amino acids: CASSKGGGTEAFF. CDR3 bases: TGCGCCAGCAGCAAGGGCGGGGGCACTGAAGCTTTCTTT.

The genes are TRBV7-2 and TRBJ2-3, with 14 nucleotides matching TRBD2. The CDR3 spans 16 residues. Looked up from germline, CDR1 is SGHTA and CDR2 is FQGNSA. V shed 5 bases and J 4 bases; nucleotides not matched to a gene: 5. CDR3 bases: TGTGCCAGCAGCAGAAGACTAGCGGGGGGGCCAGATACGCAGTATTTT. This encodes CASSRRLAGGPDTQYF.

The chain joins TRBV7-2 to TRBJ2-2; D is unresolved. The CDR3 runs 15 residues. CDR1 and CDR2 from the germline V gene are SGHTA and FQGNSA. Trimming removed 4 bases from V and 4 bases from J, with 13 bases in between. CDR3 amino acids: CASSYQDPVTGELFF. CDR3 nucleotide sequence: TGTGCCAGCAGCTACCAGGACCCGGTCACCGGGGAGCTGTTTTTT.

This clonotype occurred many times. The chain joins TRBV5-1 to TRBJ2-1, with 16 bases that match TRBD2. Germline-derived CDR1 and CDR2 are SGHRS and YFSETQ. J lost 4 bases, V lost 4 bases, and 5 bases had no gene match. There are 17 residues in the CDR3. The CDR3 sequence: CASSVGLAGGEYNEQFF. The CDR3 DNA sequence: TGCGCCAGCAGCGTGGGACTAGCGGGGGGGGAATACAATGAGCAGTTCTTC.

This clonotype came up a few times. DNA of the CDR3: TGTGCCAGCCGCGTCGACGGGACCTACGAGCAGTACTTC. Its protein is CASRVDGTYEQYF. The V and J genes are TRBV12-3 or TRBV12-4 and TRBJ2-7; a weak D match, TRBD2 (5 bases). V shed 8 bases and J shed 2 bases, with 13 bases lying between them. This CDR3 comprises 13 residues.

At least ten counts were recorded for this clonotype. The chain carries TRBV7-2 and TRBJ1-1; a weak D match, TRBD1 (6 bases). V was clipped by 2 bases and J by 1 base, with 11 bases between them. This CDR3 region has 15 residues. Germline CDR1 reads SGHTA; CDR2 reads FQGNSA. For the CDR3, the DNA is TGTGCCAGCAGCTTACTGGGGGGGGCGAACACTGAAGCTTTCTTT. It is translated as CASSLLGGANTEAFF.

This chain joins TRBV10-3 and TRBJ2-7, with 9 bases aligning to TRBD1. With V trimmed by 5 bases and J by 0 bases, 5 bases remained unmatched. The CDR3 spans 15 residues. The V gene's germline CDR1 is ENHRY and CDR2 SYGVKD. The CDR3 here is CAISRDRVVSYEQYF. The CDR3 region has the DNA TGTGCCATCAGTCGGGACAGGGTAGTCTCCTACGAGCAGTACTTC.

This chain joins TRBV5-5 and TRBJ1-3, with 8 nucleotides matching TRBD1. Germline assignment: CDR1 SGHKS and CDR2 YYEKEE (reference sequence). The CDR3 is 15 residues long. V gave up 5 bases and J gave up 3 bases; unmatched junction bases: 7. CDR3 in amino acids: CASSLDRGGGNTIYF. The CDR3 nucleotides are TGTGCCAGCAGTTTAGACAGGGGAGGTGGAAACACCATATATTTT.

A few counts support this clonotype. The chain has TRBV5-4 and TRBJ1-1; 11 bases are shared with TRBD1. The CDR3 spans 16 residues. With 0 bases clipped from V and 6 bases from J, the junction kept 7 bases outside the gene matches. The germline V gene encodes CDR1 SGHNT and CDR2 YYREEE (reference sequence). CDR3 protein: CASSLAPGQGVPEAFF. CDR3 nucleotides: TGTGCCAGCAGCTTGGCCCCGGGACAGGGGGTACCTGAAGCTTTCTTT.

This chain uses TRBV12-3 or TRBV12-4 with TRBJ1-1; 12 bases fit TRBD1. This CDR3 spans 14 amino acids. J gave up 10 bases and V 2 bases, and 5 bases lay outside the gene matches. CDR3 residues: CASSLTGTGGRAFF. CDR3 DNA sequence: TGTGCCAGCAGTTTAACCGGGACAGGGGGCCGAGCTTTCTTT.

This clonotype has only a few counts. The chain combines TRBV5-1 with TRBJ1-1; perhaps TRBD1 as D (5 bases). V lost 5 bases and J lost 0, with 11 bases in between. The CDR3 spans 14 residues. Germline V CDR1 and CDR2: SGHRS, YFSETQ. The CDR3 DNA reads TGCGCCAGCAGGGGGACCAGCATGAACACTGAAGCTTTCTTT. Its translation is CASRGTSMNTEAFF.

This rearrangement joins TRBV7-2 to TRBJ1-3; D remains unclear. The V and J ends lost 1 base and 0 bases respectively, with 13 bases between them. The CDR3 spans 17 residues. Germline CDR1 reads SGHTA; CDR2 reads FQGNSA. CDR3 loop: CASSLVGSGRSGNTIYF. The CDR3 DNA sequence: TGTGCCAGCAGCTTAGTGGGCAGCGGGCGCTCTGGAAACACCATATATTTT.

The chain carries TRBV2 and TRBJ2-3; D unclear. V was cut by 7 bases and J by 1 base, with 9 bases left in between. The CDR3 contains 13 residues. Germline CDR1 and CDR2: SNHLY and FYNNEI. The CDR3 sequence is CASTTMGTDTQYF. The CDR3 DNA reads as TGTGCCAGCACGACGATGGGCACAGATACGCAGTATTTT.

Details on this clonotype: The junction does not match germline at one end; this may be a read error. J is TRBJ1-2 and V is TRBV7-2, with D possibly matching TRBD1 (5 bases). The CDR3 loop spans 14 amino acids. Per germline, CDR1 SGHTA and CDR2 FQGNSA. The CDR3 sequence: CASSLGLGTGPYSF. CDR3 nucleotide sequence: TGTGCCAGCAGCTTAGGGCTGGGGACCGGTCCTTATTCCTTC.

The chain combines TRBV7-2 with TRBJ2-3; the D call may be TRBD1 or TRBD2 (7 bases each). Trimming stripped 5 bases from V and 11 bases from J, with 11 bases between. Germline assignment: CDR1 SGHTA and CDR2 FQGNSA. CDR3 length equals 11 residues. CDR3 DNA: TGTGCCAGCAGCGCAGGGGGGGTGCAGTATTTT. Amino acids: CASSAGGVQYF.

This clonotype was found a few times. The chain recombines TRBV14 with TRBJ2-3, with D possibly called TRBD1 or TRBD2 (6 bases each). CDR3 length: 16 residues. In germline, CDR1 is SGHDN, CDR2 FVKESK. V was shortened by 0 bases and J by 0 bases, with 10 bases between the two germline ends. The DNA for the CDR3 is TGTGCCAGCAGCCAAGATAGGGGGACTAGCACAGATACGCAGTATTTT. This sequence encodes CASSQDRGTSTDTQYF.